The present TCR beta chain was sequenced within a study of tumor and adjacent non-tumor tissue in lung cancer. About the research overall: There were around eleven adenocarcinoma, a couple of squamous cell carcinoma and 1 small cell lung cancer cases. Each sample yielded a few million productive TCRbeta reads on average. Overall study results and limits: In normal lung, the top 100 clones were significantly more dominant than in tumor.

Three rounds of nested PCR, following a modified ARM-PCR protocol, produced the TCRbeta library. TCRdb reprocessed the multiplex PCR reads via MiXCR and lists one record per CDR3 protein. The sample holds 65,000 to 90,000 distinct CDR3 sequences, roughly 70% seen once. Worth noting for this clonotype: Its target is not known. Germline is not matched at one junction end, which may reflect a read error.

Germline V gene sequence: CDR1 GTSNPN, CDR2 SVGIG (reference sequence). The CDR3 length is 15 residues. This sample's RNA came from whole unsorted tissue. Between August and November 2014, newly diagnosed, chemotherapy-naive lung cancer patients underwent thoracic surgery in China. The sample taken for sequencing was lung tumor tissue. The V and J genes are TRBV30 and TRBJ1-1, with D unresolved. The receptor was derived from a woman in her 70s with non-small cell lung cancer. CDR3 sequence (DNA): TGTGCCCGGAGTGTATTTACAGCCTCGAACACTGAGGCTTTCTTT. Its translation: CARSVFTASNTEAFF.